This T cell receptor (beta chain) stems from a study of blood T cell repertoires in COVID-19. The wider study: T cells, B-cell-depleted T cells, or PBMCs provided the cDNA or gDNA that served as material.

Donors of Cohort 3 who recovered were those that had two negative PCRs, clearance, or symptom resolution. Original data processing: Amplification of reference gene primers was used by the study to estimate nucleated cell counts. Clones were read by immunoSEQ multiplex PCR, and TCRdb kept only the in-frame ones, dropping some. From that table come the V and J calls and clone size; the DNA was used to work out D and trimming. The data show 250,000 to 300,000 clones, approximately 89% seen once. CDR3 length equals 13 residues. V lost 0 bases and J 8 bases, leaving 11 bases between the germline ends. The germline V gene encodes CDR1 SGDLS and CDR2 YYNGEE.

The TCR originated in a woman in her sixties or seventies who had recovered from COVID-19. The genes are TRBV9 and TRBJ1-2; D not resolved. Sequenced input: PBMCs or T cells enriched from blood (not recorded which). The CDR3 spells CASSVEQARGYTF. CDR3 nucleotide sequence: TGTGCCAGCAGCGTAGAACAAGCGAGGGGCTACACCTTC.